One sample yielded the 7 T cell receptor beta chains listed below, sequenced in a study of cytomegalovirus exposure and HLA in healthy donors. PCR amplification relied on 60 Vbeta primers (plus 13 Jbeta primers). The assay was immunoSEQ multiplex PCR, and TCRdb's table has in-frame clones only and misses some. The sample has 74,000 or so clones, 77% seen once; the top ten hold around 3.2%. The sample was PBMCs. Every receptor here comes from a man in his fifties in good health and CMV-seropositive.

The CDR3 sequence is CASSLVAPPEQFF. Written as DNA, the CDR3 is TGTGCCAGCAGCTTAGTAGCCCCGCCGGAGCAGTTCTTC. The V call is TRBV7-2, the J call TRBJ2-1; D is ambiguous. V lost 1 base and J lost 10, with 11 bases in between. This CDR3 is 13 amino acids long. Per the germline V gene, CDR1 is SGHTA and CDR2 is FQGNSA. Combining the CDR3 with reference TRBV7-2 and TRBJ2-1 gives the whole variable domain GAGVSQSPSNKVTEKGKDVELRCDPISGHTALYWYRQSLGQGLEFLIYFQGNSAPDKSGLPSDRFSAERTGGSVSTLTIQRTQQEDSAVYLCASSLVAPPEQFFGPGTRLTVL.

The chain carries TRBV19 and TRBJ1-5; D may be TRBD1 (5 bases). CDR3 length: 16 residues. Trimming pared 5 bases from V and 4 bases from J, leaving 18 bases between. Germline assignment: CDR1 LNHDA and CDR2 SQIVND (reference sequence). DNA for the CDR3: TGTGCCAGTAGTGCAACGGGCTGGGGGAGGAATCAGCCCCAGCATTTT. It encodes CASSATGWGRNQPQHF.

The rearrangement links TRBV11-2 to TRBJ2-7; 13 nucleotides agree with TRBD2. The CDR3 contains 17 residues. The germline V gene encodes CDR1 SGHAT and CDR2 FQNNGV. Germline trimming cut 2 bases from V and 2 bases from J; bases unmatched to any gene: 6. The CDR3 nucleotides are TGTGCCAGCAGCTTACAAGGACTAGCGGGAGACCCCTACGAGCAGTACTTC. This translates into CASSLQGLAGDPYEQYF.

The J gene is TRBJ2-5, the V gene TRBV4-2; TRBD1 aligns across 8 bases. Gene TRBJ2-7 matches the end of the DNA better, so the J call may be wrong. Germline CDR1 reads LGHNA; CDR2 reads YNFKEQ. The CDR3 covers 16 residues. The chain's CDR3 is CASSQDLGQGDYEQYF. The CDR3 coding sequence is TGTGCCAGCAGCCAAGATCTTGGACAGGGTGACTACGAGCAGTACTTC.

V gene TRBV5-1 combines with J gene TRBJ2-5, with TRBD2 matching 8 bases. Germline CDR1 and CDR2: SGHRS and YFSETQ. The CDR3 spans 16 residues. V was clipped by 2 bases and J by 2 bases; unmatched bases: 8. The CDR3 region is CASSFSSGRSQETQYF. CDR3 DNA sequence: TGCGCCAGCAGCTTCTCAAGCGGGAGATCTCAAGAGACCCAGTACTTC.

The CDR3 loop is CASSRGGSNEKLFF. CDR3 nucleotide sequence: TGTGCCAGCAGTAGGGGGGGATCTAATGAAAAACTGTTTTTT. The rearrangement joins TRBV7-9 to TRBJ1-4, with D maybe TRBD1 (6 bases). The length of the CDR3 is 14 residues. Looked up from germline, CDR1 is SEHNR and CDR2 is FQNEAQ (reference sequence). Trimming shortened V by 6 bases and J by 3 bases, and 11 bases separated the two germline ends. The full variable domain, with the rest looked up from reference TRBV7-9 and TRBJ1-4, is DTGVSQNPRHKITKRGQNVTFRCDPISEHNRLYWYRQTLGQGPEFLTYFQNEAQLEKSRLLSDRFSAERPKGSFSTLEIQRTEQGDSAMYLCASSRGGSNEKLFFGSGTQLSVL.

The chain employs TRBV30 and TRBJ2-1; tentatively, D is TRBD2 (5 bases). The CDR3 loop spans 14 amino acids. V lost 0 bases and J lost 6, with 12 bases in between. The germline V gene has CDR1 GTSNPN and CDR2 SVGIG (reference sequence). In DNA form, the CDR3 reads TGTGCCTGGAGTGTGGGAGTTTGGAGCAATGAGCAGTTCTTC. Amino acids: CAWSVGVWSNEQFF.